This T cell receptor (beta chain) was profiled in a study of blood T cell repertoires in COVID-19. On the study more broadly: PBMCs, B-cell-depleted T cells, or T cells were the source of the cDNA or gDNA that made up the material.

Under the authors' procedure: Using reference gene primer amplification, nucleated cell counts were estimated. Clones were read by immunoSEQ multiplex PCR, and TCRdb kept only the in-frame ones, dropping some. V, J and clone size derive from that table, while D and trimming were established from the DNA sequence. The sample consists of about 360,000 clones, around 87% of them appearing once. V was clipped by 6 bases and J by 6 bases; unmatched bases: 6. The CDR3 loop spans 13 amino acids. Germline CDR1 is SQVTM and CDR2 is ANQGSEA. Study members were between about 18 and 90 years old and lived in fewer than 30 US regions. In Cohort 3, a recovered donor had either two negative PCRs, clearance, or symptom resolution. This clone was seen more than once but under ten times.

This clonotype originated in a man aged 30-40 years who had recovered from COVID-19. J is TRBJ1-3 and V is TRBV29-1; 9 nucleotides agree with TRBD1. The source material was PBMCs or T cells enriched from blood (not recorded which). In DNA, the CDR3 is TGCAGCGTGGCGGGACAGGGTAAAAACACCATATATTTT. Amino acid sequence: CSVAGQGKNTIYF.